This TCR beta chain was sequenced in a study of OX40 agonist ivuxolimab in advanced cancers. The overall study: The patients received agonistic anti-OX40 (CD134) antibody ivuxolimab.

The CDR3 is made up of 18 amino acids. CDR1 and CDR2 from the germline V gene are LGHNA and YSLEER. J was trimmed by 0 bases and V by 1 base; bases with no gene match: 11. Exclusion of a patient followed from autoimmune disease history or systemic immunosuppression. Measured with immunoSEQ multiplex PCR; TCRdb has only the in-frame clones, and not every one. The table shows roughly 23,000 clones, with over 60% occurring only once. Material: CD4+ or CD8+ T cells sorted from blood, obtained in a trial of the OX40 agonist ivuxolimab. The receptor's source is an adult with an advanced solid tumor such as melanoma, head and neck, liver or kidney cancer. V and J are TRBV4-3 and TRBJ1-1; 7 positions agree with TRBD1. DNA for the CDR3: TGCGCCAGCAGCCAAGGCAGAACAGGGGTGGGGATGAACACTGAAGCTTTCTTT. Encoded protein: CASSQGRTGVGMNTEAFF.